Listed here is a single T cell receptor (beta chain). Because the CDR3 is missing its conserved closing phenylalanine or tryptophan, this is likely a read error. The limits of the CDR3 on the DNA are not certain, so only TCRdb's listed CDR3 is given. The sample is drawn from a study of blood T cell repertoires in COVID-19. CDR1 and CDR2 from the germline V gene are SGHDN and FVKESK. The CDR3 extends over 13 residues, inclusive of both ends. In the authors' methods: Amplification with reference gene primers provided the estimates of nucleated cell counts. The table came from immunoSEQ multiplex PCR; TCRdb's copy has only in-frame clones and leaves some out. From that table come the V and J calls and clone size; the DNA was used to work out D and trimming. Of 250,000 to 350,000 clones detected, roughly 88% appear once; the ten largest clones hold under 2%.

The sample comprised peripheral blood. This TCR derives from a woman aged 50 to 60 with acute or convalescent COVID-19. The chain carries TRBV14 and TRBJ2-7; the table's TRBD1 call for D was not verified on the DNA. The CDR3 is CASSQGTWTGVKI.